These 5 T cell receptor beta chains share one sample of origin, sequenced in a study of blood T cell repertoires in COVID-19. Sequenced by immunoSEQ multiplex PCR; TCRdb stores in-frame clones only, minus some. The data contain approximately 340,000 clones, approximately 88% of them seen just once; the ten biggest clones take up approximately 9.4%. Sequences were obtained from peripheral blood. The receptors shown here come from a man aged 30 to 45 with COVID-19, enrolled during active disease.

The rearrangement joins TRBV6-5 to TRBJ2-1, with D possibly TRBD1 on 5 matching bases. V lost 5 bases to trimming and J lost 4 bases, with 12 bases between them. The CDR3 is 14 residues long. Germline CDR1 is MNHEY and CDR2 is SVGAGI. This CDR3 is CASSNRQTYNEQFF. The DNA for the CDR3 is TGTGCCAGCAGTAACCGACAGACTTACAATGAGCAGTTCTTC.

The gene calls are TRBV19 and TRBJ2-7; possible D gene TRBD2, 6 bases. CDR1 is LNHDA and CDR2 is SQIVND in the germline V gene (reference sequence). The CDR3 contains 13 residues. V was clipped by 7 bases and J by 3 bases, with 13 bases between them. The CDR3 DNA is TGTGCCAGTAACCGGGGGAATGACTACGAGCAGTACTTC. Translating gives CASNRGNDYEQYF.

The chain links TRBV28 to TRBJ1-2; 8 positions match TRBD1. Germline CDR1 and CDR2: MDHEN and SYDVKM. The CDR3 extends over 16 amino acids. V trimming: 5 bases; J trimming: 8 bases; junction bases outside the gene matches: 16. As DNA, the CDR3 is TGTGCCAGCAGTGCAACCTCCTGGGACAGGCCGCTCGGCTACACCTTC. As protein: CASSATSWDRPLGYTF.

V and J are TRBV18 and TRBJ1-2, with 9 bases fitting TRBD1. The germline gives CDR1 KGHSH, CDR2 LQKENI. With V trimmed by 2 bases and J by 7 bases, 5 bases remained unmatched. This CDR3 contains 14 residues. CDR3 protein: CASSPATGGGGYTF. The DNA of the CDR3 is TGTGCCAGCTCACCAGCGACAGGGGGTGGTGGCTACACCTTC.

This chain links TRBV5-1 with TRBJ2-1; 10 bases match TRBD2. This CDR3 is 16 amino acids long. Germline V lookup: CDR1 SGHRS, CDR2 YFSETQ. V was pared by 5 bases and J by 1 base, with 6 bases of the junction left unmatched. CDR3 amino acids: CASRSLAGASYNEQFF. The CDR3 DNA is TGCGCCAGCAGGAGTCTAGCGGGGGCTTCCTACAATGAGCAGTTCTTC.